Included here is one T cell receptor (beta chain) sequence, with context. The antigen remains undetermined. Study-level findings and limits: Larger-cohort validation covered only one TCR beta V-J rearrangement. Greatest tumor Treg TCR overlap was with tumor naive CD4+ cells. The TCR gene usage of tumor memory CD4+ T cells clustered together with blood and lymph node memory CD4+ cells and with lymph node naive CD4+ cells.

The CDR3 consists of 16 residues. The trim removed 3 bases at V and 3 bases at J, leaving 4 bases unmatched. Germline loops: CDR1 LNHDA, CDR2 SQIVND (reference sequence). Cells sorted as Tregs were CD4+, CD25+ and CD127-/low. Semi-nested PCR with Nested Universal Primer A followed constant-region reverse priming of full-length variable regions. MiXCR, applied by TCRdb to the 5' RACE reads, yields one record per CDR3 protein. This sample has 30,000 or so distinct CDR3 sequences, with more than 20% found just once. The clonotype was recovered from a female donor with breast cancer. Sequences were obtained from tumor-infiltrating Tregs sorted from the breast tumor. The chain is built from TRBV19 and TRBJ2-2; 10 nucleotides align to TRBD2. This CDR3 is CASSMASGSDTGELFF. The CDR3 DNA follows: TGTGCCAGTAGTATGGCTAGCGGGAGCGACACCGGGGAGCTGTTTTTT.